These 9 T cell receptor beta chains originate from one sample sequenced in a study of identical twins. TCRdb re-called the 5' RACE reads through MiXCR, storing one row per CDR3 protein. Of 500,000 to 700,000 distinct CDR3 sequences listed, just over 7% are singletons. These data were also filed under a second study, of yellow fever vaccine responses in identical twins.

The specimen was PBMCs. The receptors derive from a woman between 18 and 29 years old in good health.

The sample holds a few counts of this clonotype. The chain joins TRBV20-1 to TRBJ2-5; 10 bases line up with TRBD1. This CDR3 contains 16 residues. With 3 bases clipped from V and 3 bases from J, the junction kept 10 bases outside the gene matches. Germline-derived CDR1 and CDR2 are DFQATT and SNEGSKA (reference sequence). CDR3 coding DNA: TGCAGTGCTAGTGACCGGGACAGGGGATGGGAAGAGACCCAGTACTTC. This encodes CSASDRDRGWEETQYF.

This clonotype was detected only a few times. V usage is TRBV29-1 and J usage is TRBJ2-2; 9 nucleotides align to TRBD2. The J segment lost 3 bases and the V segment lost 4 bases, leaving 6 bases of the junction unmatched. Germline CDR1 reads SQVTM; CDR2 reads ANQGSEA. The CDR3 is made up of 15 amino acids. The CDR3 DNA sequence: TGCAGCGTTGGGCGGGGGGGTTCGGACACCGGGGAGCTGTTTTTT. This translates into CSVGRGGSDTGELFF.

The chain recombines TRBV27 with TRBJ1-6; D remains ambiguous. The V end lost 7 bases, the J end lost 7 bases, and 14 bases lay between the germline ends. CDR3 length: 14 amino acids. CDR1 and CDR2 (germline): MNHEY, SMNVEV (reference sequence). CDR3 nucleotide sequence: TGTGCCAGCACAGTCTCCGGACCGAATTCACCCCTCCACTTT. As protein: CASTVSGPNSPLHF.

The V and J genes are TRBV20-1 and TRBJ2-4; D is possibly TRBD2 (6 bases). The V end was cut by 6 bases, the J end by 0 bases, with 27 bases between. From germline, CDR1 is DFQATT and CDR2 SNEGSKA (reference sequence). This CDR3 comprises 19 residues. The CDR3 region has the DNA TGCAGTGCCCCTAATCCAGGGCTAGCGAAAAACCTAGCCAAAAACATTCAGTACTTC. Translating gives CSAPNPGLAKNLAKNIQYF.

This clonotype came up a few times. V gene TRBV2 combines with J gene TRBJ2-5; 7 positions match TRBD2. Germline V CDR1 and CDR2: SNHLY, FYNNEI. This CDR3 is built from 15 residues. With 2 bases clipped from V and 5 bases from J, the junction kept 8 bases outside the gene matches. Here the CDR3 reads CASSERSGGRETQYF. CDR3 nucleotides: TGTGCCAGCAGTGAACGGTCGGGAGGAAGGGAGACCCAGTACTTC.

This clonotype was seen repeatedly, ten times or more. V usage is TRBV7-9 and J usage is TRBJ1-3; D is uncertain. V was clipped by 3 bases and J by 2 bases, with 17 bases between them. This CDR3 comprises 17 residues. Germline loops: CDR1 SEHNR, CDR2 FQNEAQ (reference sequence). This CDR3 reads CASSFGEGLLAGNTIYF. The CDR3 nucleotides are TGTGCCAGCAGCTTTGGGGAGGGCCTCTTAGCTGGAAACACCATATATTTT.

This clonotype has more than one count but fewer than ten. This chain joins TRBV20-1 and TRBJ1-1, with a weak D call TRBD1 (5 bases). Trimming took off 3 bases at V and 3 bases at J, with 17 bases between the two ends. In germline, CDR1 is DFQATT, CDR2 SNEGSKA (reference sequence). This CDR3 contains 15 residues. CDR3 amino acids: CSASDLRGGDTEAFF. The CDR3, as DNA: TGCAGTGCTAGTGACCTGAGGGGTGGGGACACTGAAGCTTTCTTT.

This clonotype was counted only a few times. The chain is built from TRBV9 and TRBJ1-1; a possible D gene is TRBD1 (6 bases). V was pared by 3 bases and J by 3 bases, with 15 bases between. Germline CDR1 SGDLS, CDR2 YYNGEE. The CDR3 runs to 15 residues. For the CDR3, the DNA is TGTGCCAGCAGCGATCGCAGGGGACTTGACACTGAAGCTTTCTTT. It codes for CASSDRRGLDTEAFF.

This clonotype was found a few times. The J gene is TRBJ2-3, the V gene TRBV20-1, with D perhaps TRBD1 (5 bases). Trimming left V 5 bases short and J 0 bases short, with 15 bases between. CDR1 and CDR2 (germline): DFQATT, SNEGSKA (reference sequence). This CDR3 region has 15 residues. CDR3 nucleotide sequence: TGCAGTGCTCCCACCCGACAGACTAGCACAGATACGCAGTATTTT. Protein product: CSAPTRQTSTDTQYF.